The rows below give T cell receptor beta chains drawn from one sample of a study of blood T cell repertoires in COVID-19. Repertoires were generated with immunoSEQ multiplex PCR, while TCRdb's copy carries only in-frame clones and drops some. The data hold about 230,000 clones, with roughly 76% observed a single time. Sequencing was carried out using peripheral blood. Source of these receptors: a woman of 80 years or more with COVID-19, enrolled during active disease. Both conserved end residues are part of each CDR3. D genes are given only for firm matches. Expanded clones are given a class, and other clones once, few, many or no size at all.

clone_size j_call d_call v_call cdr3_aa cdr3_nt
NA TRBJ2-3 TRBD2 TRBV7-9 CASSPTSSTDTQYF TGTGCCAGCAGCCCGACTAGCTCCACAGATACGCAGTATTTT
NA TRBJ1-6 TRBD1 TRBV5-8 CASHRDRYSPLHF TGTGCCAGTCATCGGGACAGATATTCACCCCTCCACTTT
NA TRBJ2-3 NA TRBV29-1 CSVSVRGSTDTQYF TGCAGCGTTTCAGTTAGGGGAAGCACAGATACGCAGTATTTT
few TRBJ2-5 TRBD2 TRBV7-9 CASTAPSGGRQETQYF TGTGCCAGCACCGCCCCTAGCGGGGGCCGACAAGAGACCCAGTACTTC
once TRBJ2-5 TRBD2 TRBV5-1 CATNAGEEKTQYF TGCGCCACCAATGCGGGGGAAGAAAAGACCCAGTACTTC
NA TRBJ2-7 NA TRBV27 CASTPAGKASSYEQYF TGTGCCAGCACCCCTGCAGGGAAGGCGAGCTCCTACGAGCAGTACTTC
few TRBJ2-2 TRBD2 TRBV19 CASSILAGGSTGELFF TGTGCCAGTAGTATCTTGGCGGGGGGGAGTACCGGGGAGCTGTTTTTT
NA TRBJ1-1 NA TRBV18 CASSPQTGGNTEAFF TGTGCCAGCTCACCACAGACAGGAGGAAACACTGAAGCTTTCTTT
NA TRBJ2-1 TRBD1 TRBV10-3 CAPRTGPDNEQFF TGTGCCCCCCGGACAGGGCCGGACAATGAGCAGTTCTTC
NA TRBJ1-2 NA TRBV28 CASRGREPYGYTF TGTGCCAGCAGGGGCCGGGAACCCTATGGCTACACCTTC
few TRBJ1-2 NA TRBV5-5 CASSLTGFGGYTF TGTGCCAGCAGCTTGACAGGGTTTGGTGGCTACACCTTC
few TRBJ1-2 TRBD1 TRBV10-1 CASSSDRASGYTF TGCGCCAGCAGCTCGGACAGGGCGTCCGGCTACACCTTC
NA TRBJ2-1 TRBD1 TRBV19 CASSYRGSYNEQFF TGTGCCAGTAGCTACAGGGGATCCTACAATGAGCAGTTCTTC
NA TRBJ2-3 TRBD2 TRBV5-4 CASSLKVGGAPLLTDTQYF TGTGCCAGCAGCTTGAAAGTCGGGGGGGCCCCCCTTCTCACAGATACGCAGTATTTT
NA TRBJ1-1 NA TRBV6-5 CAIRTANTEAFF TGTGCCATCAGGACAGCGAACACTGAAGCTTTCTTT
NA TRBJ2-1 TRBD1 TRBV18 CASSPTETGSLGRGEQFF TGTGCCAGCTCACCAACCGAGACAGGGAGCCTTGGTAGAGGTGAGCAGTTCTTC
NA TRBJ2-5 NA TRBV18 CASSPGRRETQYF TGTGCCAGCTCCCCTGGGAGAAGGGAGACCCAGTACTTC